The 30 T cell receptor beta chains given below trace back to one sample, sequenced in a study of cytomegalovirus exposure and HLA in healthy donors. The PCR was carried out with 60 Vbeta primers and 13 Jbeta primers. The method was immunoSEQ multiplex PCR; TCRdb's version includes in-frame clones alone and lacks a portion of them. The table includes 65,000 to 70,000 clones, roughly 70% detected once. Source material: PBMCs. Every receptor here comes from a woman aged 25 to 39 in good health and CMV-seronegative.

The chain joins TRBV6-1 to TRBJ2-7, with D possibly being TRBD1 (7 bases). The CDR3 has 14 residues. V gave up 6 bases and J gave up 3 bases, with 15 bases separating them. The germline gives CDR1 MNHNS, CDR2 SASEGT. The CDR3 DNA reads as TGTGCCAGCAGGGAGGGGACAGCGCGCTACGAGCAGTACTTC. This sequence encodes CASREGTARYEQYF.

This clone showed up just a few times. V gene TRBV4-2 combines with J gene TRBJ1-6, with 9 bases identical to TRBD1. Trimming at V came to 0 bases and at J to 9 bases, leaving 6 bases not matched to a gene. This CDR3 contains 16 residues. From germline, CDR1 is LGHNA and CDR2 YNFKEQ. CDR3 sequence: CASSQEPGTGSSPLHF. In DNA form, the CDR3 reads TGTGCCAGCAGCCAAGAGCCCGGGACAGGGAGTTCACCCCTCCACTTT.

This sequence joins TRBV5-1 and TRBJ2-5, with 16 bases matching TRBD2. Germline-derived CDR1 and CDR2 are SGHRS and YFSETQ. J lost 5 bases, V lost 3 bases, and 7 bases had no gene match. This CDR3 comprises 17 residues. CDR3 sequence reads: CASSSGLAGGPRETQYF. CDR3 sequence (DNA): TGCGCCAGCAGCTCGGGACTAGCGGGGGGGCCGAGGGAGACCCAGTACTTC.

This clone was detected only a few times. The CDR3 DNA follows: TGTGCCAGCAGTTTATTAGAAAATGGGAAACCGGGAGGCTACACCTTC. Translation gives CASSLLENGKPGGYTF. The rearrangement uses TRBV28 and TRBJ1-2; D is undetermined. This CDR3 region has 16 residues. Trimming pared 1 base from V and 8 bases from J, leaving 20 bases between. Germline V gene sequence: CDR1 MDHEN, CDR2 SYDVKM.

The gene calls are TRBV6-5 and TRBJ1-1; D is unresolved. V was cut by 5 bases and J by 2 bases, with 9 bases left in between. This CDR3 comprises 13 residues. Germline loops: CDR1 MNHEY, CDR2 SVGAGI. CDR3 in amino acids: CASSLTRNTEAFF. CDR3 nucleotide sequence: TGTGCCAGCAGTCTGACAAGAAACACTGAAGCTTTCTTT.

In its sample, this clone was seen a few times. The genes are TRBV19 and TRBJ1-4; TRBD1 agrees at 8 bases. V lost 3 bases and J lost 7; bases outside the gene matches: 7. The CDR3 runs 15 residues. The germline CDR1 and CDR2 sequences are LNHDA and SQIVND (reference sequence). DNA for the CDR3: TGTGCCAGTAGTATTTCAGGGGGCTGGGGTGAAAAACTGTTTTTT. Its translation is CASSISGGWGEKLFF.

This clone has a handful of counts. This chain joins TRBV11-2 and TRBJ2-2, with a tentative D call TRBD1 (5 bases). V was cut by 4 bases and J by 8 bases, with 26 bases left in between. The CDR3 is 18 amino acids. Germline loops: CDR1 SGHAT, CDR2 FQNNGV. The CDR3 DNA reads TGTGCCAGCAGCTCGGCCCTGACAGCCCCAAAAGGAAGGGGGGAGCTGTTTTTT. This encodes CASSSALTAPKGRGELFF.

CDR3 amino acids: CASSLGQRTDTQYF. The DNA of the CDR3 is TGTGCCAGCAGCTTAGGTCAGCGAACAGATACGCAGTATTTT. The chain recombines TRBV11-2 with TRBJ2-3; unclear D gene. CDR1 and CDR2 from the germline V gene are SGHAT and FQNNGV. There are 14 residues in the CDR3. Trimming cost V 1 base and J 3 bases, with 8 bases left between them.

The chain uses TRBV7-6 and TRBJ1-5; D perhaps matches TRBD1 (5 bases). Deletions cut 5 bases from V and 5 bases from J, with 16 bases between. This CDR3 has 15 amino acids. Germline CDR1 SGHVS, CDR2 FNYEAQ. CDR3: CASSRGTGFYQPQHF. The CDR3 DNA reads TGTGCCAGCAGCCGAGGAACAGGATTTTATCAGCCCCAGCATTTT.

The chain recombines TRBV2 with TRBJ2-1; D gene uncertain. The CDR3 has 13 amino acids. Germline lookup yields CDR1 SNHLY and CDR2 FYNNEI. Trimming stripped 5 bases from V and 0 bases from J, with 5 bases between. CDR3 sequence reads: CASSPSSYNEQFF. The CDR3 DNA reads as TGTGCCAGCAGTCCCAGCTCCTACAATGAGCAGTTCTTC.

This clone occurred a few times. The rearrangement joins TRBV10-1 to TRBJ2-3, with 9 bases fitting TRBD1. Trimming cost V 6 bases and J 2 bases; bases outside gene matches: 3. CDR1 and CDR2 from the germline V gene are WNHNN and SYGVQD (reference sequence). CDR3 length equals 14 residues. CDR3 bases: TGCGCCAGCAGCGACAGGGGGGACACAGATACGCAGTATTTT. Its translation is CASSDRGDTDTQYF.

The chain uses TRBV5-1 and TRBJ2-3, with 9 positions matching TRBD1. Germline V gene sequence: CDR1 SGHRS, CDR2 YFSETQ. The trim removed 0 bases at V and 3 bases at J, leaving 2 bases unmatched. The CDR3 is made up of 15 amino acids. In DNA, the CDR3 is TGCGCCAGCAGCTTGGCAGGACAGGGGACAGATACGCAGTATTTT. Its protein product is CASSLAGQGTDTQYF.

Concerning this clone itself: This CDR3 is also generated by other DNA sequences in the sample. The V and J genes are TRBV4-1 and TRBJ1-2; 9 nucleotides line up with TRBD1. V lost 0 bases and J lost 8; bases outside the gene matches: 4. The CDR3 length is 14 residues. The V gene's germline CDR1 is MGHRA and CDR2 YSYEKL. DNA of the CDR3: TGCGCCAGCAGCCAAGAAGGGGACAGGGAGGGCTACACCTTC. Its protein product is CASSQEGDREGYTF.

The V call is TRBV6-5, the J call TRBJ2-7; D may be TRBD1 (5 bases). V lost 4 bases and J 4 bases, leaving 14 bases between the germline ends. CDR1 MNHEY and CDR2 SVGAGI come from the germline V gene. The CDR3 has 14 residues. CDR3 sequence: CASSSGRAIYEQYF. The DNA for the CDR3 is TGTGCCAGCAGTTCTGGCAGGGCCATTTACGAGCAGTACTTC.

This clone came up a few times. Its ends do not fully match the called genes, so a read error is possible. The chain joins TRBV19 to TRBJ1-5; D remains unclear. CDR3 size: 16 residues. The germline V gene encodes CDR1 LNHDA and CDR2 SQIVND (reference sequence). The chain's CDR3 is CASSIEGSHSNQPQHF. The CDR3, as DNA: TGTGCCAGTAGCATAGAGGGCAGTCATAGCAATCAGCCCCAGCATTTT.

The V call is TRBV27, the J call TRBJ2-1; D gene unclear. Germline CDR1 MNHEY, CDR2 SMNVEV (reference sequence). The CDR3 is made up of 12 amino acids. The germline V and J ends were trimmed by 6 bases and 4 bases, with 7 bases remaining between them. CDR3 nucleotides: TGTGCCAGCAGCGCCCGGTACAATGAGCAGTTCTTC. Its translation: CASSARYNEQFF.

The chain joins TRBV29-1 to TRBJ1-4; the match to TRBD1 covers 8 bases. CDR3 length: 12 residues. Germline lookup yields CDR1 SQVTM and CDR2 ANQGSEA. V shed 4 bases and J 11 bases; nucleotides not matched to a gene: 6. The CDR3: CSVGPDREKLFF. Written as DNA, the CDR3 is TGCAGCGTTGGACCGGACAGGGAGAAACTGTTTTTT.

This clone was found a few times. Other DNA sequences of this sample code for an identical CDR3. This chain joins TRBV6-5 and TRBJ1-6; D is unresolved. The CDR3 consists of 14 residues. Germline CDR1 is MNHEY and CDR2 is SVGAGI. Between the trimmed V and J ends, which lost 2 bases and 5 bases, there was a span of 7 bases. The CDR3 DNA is TGTGCCAGCAGTTACAACAGAGATAATTCACCCCTCCACTTT. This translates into CASSYNRDNSPLHF.

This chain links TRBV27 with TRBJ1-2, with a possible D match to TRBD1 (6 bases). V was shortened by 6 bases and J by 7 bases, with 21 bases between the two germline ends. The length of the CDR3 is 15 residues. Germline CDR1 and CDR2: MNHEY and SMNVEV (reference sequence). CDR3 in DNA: TGTGCCAGCAGCCCAGGGGAGGGACCACTCCCTGGCTACACCTTC. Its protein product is CASSPGEGPLPGYTF.

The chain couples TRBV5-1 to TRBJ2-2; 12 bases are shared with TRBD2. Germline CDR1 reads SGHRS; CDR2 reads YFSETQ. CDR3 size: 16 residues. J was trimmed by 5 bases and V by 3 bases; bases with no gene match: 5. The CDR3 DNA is TGCGCCAGCAGCTCGCTAGCGGGGGGGACTACCGGGGAGCTGTTTTTT. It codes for CASSSLAGGTTGELFF.

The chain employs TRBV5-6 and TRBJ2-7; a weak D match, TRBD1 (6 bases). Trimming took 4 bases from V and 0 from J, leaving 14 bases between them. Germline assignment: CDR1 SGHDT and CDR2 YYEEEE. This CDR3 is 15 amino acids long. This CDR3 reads CASSQQGSNSYEQYF. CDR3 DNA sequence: TGTGCCAGCAGCCAACAGGGATCAAACTCCTACGAGCAGTACTTC.

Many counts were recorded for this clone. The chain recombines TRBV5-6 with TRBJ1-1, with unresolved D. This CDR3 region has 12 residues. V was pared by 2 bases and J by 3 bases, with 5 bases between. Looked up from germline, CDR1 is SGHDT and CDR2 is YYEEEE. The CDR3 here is CASSFRDTEAFF. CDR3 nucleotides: TGTGCCAGCAGCTTCCGGGACACTGAAGCTTTCTTT.

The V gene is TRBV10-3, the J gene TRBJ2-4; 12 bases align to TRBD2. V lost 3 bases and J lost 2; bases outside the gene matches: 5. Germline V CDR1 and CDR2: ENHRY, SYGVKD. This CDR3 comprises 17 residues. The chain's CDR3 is CAISELAGGGSKNIQYF. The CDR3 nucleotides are TGTGCCATCAGTGAACTAGCGGGGGGCGGGTCCAAAAACATTCAGTACTTC.

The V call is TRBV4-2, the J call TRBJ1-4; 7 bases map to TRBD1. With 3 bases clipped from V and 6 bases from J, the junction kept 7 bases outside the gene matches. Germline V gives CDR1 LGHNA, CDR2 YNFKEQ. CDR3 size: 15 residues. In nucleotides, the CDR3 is TGTGCCAGCAGCCAGAGGCGGGACAGAGATGAAAAACTGTTTTTT. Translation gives CASSQRRDRDEKLFF.

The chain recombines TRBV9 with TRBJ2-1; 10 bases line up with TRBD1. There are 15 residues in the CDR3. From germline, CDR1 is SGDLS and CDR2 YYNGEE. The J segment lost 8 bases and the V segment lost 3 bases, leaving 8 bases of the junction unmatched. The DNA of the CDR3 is TGTGCCAGCAGCGCCCGACAGGGGGCTGGAGATGAGCAGTTCTTC. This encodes CASSARQGAGDEQFF.

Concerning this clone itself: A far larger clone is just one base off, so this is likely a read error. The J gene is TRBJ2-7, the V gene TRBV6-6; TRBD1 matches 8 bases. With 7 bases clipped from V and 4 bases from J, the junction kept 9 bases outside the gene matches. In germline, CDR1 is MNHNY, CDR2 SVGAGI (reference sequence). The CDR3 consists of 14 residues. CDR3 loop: CASTPLGTGYEQYF. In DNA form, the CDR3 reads TGTGCCAGCACTCCTTTAGGGACAGGTTACGAGCAGTACTTC.

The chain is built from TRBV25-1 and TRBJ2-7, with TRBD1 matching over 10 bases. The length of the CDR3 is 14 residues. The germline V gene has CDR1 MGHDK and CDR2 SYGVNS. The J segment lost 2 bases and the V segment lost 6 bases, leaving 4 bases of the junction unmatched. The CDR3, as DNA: TGTGCCAGCAGCTCCGGGACAGGGGCCTACGAGCAGTACTTC. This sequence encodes CASSSGTGAYEQYF.

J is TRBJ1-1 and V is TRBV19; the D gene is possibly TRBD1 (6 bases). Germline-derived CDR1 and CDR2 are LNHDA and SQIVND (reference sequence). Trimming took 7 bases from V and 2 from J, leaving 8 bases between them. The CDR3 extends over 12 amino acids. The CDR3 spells CASNRVNTEAFF. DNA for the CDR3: TGTGCCAGTAACAGGGTAAACACTGAAGCTTTCTTT.

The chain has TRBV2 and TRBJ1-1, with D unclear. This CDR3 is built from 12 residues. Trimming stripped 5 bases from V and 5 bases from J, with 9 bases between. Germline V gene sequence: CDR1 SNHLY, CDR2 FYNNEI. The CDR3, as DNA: TGTGCCAGCAGTATCTCGGGGACTGAAGCTTTCTTT. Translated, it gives CASSISGTEAFF.

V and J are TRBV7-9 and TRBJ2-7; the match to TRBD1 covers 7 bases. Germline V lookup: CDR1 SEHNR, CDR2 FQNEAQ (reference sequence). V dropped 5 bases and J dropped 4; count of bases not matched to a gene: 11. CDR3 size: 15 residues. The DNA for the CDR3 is TGTGCCAGCAGCCTCGAGTACAGGGGCCTTTACGAGCAGTACTTC. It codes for CASSLEYRGLYEQYF.